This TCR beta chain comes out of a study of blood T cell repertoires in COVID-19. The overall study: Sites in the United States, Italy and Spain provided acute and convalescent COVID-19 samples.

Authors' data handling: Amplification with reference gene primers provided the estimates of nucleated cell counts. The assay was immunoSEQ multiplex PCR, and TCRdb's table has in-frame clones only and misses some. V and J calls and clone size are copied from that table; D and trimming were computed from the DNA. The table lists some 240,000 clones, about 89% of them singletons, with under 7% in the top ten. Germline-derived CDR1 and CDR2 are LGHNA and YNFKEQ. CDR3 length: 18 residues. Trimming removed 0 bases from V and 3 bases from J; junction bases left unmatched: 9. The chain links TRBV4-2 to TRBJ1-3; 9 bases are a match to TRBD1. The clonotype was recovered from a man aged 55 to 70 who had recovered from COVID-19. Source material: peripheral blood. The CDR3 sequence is CASSQDAGGQGRGNTIYF. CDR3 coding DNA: TGTGCCAGCAGCCAAGATGCTGGAGGACAGGGGCGTGGAAACACCATATATTTT.